These 2 T cell receptor beta chains were all obtained from the same sample, sequenced in a study of siplizumab effects on memory and regulatory T cells. Method: immunoSEQ multiplex PCR; TCRdb's copy keeps in-frame clones and lacks some. This sample carries 65,000 to 70,000 clones, over 80% of them seen once, and the ten largest clones take 1.7%. The sequencing sample was made of Tregs sorted from blood. The receptors derive from a human donor in good health.

J is TRBJ2-1 and V is TRBV29-1; D is undetermined. This CDR3 comprises 11 residues. V was cut by 1 base and J by 10 bases, with 8 bases left in between. The germline CDR1 and CDR2 sequences are SQVTM and ANQGSEA. The CDR3, as DNA: TGCAGCGTTGAAGTTTCTTGGGAGCAGTTCTTC. This encodes CSVEVSWEQFF.

CDR3 loop: CASSLWRVQETQYF. The CDR3 nucleotides read TGTGCCAGCAGCTTATGGAGGGTACAAGAGACCCAGTACTTC. The chain uses TRBV7-9 and TRBJ2-5; TRBD2 is a possible D gene (6 bases). The germline V gene has CDR1 SEHNR and CDR2 FQNEAQ (reference sequence). The CDR3 extends over 14 amino acids. V lost 2 bases to trimming and J lost 2 bases, with 9 bases between them.